This T cell receptor (beta chain) emerged from a study of T cell responses to AZD1222 COVID-19 vaccine (TCRdb year 2021). General notes on the study: AZD1222 recipients with second doses at about 4 weeks or about 12 weeks were pooled, because spike-specific TCR depth and breadth did not differ between schedules. Enrollment into the trials was organized by age into subgroups of 18-55, 56-69 and 70-plus years, and those subgroups contained roughly 140, 27 and 60 TCR-sequenced participants, respectively. TCR sequencing covered 233 trial participants: approximately 200 given two doses of AZD1222 and 26 given two doses of MenACWY control vaccine. Broad study findings and their caveats: Conclusions about previously exposed vaccinees are limited because only 5 or 6 AZD1222 recipients were SARS-CoV-2 seropositive at baseline. Nearly half of unique spike-specific TCRs reportedly recognized epitopes outside regions mutated in the B.1.351 and B.1.1.7 variants. No day 14 peak-response samples were available, so repertoires were characterized only after the peak T cell response. The 56-69-year group was small, and its depth increase did not reach significance, likely because of low power. Vaccine-associated CD4 TCRs spanned the whole spike protein, with dominant responses in regions 160-218 and 743-854. Most participants were white British and females outnumbered males, and the authors suggested that clonal diversity may have been underestimated. Spike-specific TCR breadth and depth rose significantly after two AZD1222 doses compared with day 0 and with MenACWY recipients.

The CDR1 and CDR2 encoded by the germline V gene are KGHSH and LQKENI. The trim is 6 bases for V and 0 bases for J, with a gap of 17 bases between the germline ends. The CDR3 sequence holds 17 residues, the cysteine and phenylalanine included. The sequence is cut down to CDR3 DNA, 51 bases in frame from base 1. Reading the label with the study, this specimen's time point is: baseline before first vaccination. Vaccinee samples were obtained from the UK trials COV001 and COV002, which included a single-blind randomized controlled phase 2/3 trial of AZD1222 (ChAdOx1 nCoV-19) in healthy adults. For TCRbeta chain sequencing, PBMC samples from trial participants were taken at day 0 and at day 28 after the second dose. Notes on this clone: Its antigen remains unidentified. Base qualities were left out, and no much larger clone turns up one base away.

The CDR3 regions of human TCRbeta chains were analyzed by immunosequencing. The study's own analysis went as follows. Repertoire TCRs were matched against a reference library of SARS-CoV-2-specific TCRs generated with the MIRA antigen-specificity platform. Breadth was defined as the fraction of unique TCRs that were SARS-CoV-2-associated, and depth was defined as the fraction of total T cells that were SARS-CoV-2-associated. Using the MIRA data, each spike-specific TCR was assigned both to the spike region to which the TCR was reactive and to a CD4 or CD8 class. Log10-transformed breadth and depth values were compared by one-way ANOVA with Sidak's multiple comparisons tests. TCRdb mirrors the immuneACCESS table, restricted to in-frame sequences. Some clones are absent from its copies; in checked studies, under half trace to an unresolved V gene, and the reason for the others is unknown. V, J and clone size were drawn from that table, and D and trimming were deduced from the DNA. The sample table holds 90,000 or so clones, of which about 88% were seen once. The ten largest clones capture under 25% of the sample.

The receptor was derived from an adult in good health. This specimen was peripheral blood, taken on day 0 of AZD1222 vaccination. The chain is encoded by TRBV18 joined to TRBJ1-4, and the D gene may be TRBD1, 5 bases matching. The CDR3 sequence is CASSPPGTVATNEKLFF. The DNA is TGTGCCAGCTCTCCTCCCGGGACGGTTGCAACTAATGAAAAACTGTTTTTT.